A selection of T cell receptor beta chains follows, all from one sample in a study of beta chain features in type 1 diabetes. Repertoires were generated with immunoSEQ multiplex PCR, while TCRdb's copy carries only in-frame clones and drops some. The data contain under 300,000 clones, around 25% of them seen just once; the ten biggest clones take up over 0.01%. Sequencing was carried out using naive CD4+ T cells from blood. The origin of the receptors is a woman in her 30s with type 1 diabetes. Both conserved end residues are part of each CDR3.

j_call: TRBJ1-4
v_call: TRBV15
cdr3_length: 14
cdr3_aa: CATSREQGGEKLFF

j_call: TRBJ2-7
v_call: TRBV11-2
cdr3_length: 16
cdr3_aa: CASSLVGGQLSYEQYF

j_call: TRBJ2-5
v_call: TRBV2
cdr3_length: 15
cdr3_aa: CASSEALRGEETQYF

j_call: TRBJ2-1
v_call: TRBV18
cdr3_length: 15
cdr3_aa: CASSPQGASYNEQFF

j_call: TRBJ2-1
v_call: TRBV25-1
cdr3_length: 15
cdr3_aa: CASSAPRGSYNEQFF

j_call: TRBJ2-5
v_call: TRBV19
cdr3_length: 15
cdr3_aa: CASIGTSGTGETQYF

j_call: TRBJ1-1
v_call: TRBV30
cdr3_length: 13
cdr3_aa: CAWSVRGNLEAFF

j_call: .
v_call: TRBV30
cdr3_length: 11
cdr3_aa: CAWSRVHEQYF

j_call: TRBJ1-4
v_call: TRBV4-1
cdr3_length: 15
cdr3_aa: CASMLDSTTNEKLFF

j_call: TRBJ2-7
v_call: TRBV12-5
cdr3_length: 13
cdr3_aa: CASGLAGAAGQTF

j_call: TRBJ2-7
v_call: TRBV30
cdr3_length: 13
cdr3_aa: CAWNIGLTYEQYF

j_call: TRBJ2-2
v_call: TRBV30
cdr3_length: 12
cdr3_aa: CAWGQGAGELFF

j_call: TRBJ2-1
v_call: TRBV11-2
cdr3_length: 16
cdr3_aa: CASSPLGTGSHNEQFF

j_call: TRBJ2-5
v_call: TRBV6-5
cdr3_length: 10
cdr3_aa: CASGEETQYF

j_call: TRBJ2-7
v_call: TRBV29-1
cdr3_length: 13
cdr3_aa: CSTRSQGTPEQYF

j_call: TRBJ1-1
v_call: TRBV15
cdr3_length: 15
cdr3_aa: CATSRDRTRVTEAFF

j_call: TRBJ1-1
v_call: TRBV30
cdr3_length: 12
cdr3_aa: CAWSRAGGEAFF

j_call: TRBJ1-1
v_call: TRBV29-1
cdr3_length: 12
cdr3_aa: CSVGQGNTEAFF

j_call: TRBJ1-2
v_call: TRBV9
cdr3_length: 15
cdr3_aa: CASRPPGQEDYGYTF

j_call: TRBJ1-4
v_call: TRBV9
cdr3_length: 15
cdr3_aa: CASSVSRQENEKLFF

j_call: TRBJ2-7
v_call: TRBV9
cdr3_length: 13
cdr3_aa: CASSVDGRGEQYF

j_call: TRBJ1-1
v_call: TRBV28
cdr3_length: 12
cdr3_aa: CASGRLNTEAFF

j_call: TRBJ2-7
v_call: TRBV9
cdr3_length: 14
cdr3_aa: CASSTGLAGGEQYF

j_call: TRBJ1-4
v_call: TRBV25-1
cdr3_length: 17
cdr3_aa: CASSAQGSFATNEKLFF

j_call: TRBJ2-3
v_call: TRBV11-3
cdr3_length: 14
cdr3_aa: CASSSSDSTDTQYF

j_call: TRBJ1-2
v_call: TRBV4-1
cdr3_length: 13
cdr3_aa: CASSQDRATLYTF

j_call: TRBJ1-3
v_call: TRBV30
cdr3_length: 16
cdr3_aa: CAWSVGAMNSGNTIYF

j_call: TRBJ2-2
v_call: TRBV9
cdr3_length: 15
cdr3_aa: CASSVVAGGPGELFF

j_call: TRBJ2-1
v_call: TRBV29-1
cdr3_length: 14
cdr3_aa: CSALYAGSGNEQFF

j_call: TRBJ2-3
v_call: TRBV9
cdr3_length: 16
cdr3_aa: CASSSRQGEVTDTQYF

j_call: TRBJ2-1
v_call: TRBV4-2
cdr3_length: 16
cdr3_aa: CASSQDPGLYNNEQFF